The rows below give T cell receptor beta chains drawn from one sample of a study of CD8 T cells in Susac syndrome. MiXCR was run by TCRdb on the immunoSEQ multiplex PCR reads, yielding one entry per CDR3 protein. The sample consists of approximately 140,000 distinct CDR3 sequences, approximately 95% of them appearing once. Sequenced: CD8+ T cells from PBMCs. The receptors derive from a human donor in good health. CDR3s include the opening cysteine and the closing phenylalanine or tryptophan. The D gene is left open where the match is weak. Size tells how often a clone was seen (once, few, many) or the class of an expanded clone, and some rows leave it out.

d_gene | j_gene | v_gene | abundance | CDR3nt | CDR3aa
. | TRBJ1-1 | TRBV19 | . | TGTGCCAGTAGTATAAACAGAGGGACTGAAGCTTTCTTT | CASSINRGTEAFF
. | TRBJ2-2 | TRBV28 | . | TGTGCCAGCAGTTCGCTGGGCGGGGAGCTGTTTTTT | CASSSLGGELFF
. | TRBJ2-1 | TRBV15 | . | TGTGCCACCAGCAGAGGTCGAGAGGGCTCCTACAATGAGCAGTTCTTC | CATSRGREGSYNEQFF
. | TRBJ1-2 | TRBV27 | . | TGTGCCAGCAGCCTGGGCCGGGACTATGGCTACACCTTC | CASSLGRDYGYTF
TRBD1 | TRBJ1-2 | TRBV6-5 | . | TGTGCCAGCAGCGAACAGGGGGCGCACTATGGCTACACCTTC | CASSEQGAHYGYTF
TRBD1 | TRBJ2-7 | TRBV28 | . | TGTGCCAGCAGTTTGGCGACAGGGGGCAACGAGCAGTACTTC | CASSLATGGNEQYF
. | TRBJ2-7 | TRBV27 | . | TGTGCCAGCAGGGACTACGAGCAGTACTTC | CASRDYEQYF
TRBD1 | TRBJ2-5 | TRBV9 | . | TGTGCCAGCAGCCTAGCAGGGGGCAAAGAGACCCAGTACTTC | CASSLAGGKETQYF
TRBD1 | TRBJ2-3 | TRBV20-1 | . | TGCAGTGCTAGCTCCCCGACAGGGGGCACAGATACGCAGTATTTT | CSASSPTGGTDTQYF
TRBD2 | TRBJ2-3 | TRBV7-9 | once | TGTGCCAGCAGCCGTAGACTAGCGGGGGCCCTAACGCGCACAGATACGCAGTATTTT | CASSRRLAGALTRTDTQYF
. | TRBJ2-5 | TRBV11-2 | . | TGTGCCAGCAGCTGGGGAGGAGGGGAGACCCAGTACTTC | CASSWGGGETQYF
. | TRBJ2-1 | TRBV7-3 | once | TGTGCCAGCAGCTTAGCAGCAAGCTACTACAATGAGCAGTTCTTC | CASSLAASYYNEQFF
TRBD1 | TRBJ1-2 | TRBV9 | . | TGTGCCAGCAGCGAGGGACAGGGTACCGGCTACACCTTC | CASSEGQGTGYTF
. | TRBJ2-1 | TRBV5-6 | . | TGTGCCAGCAGCTTGAAGGCTAGGAATGAGCAGTTCTTC | CASSLKARNEQFF
TRBD2 | TRBJ2-7 | TRBV13 | . | TGTGCCAGCATCCGCTTTGTCGAGGCGGGAGTAGGGGAGCAGTACTTC | CASIRFVEAGVGEQYF
. | TRBJ1-1 | TRBV4-3 | once | TGCGCCAGCAGCCACGATTCCGTGGGAACTGAAGCTTTCTTT | CASSHDSVGTEAFF
. | TRBJ2-1 | TRBV30 | . | TGTGCCTGGAGTGTTTATGAACCACAGTATTACTTATACAATGAGCAGTTCTTC | CAWSVYEPQYYLYNEQFF
. | TRBJ2-3 | TRBV27 | . | TGTGCCAGCAGTTGGGGGGCAGGGATCGGCACAGATACGCAGTATTTT | CASSWGAGIGTDTQYF
TRBD2 | TRBJ2-4 | TRBV12-3/TRBV12-4 | . | TGTGCCAGCAGTTTAGGCGGGAGGGACATTCAGTACTTC | CASSLGGRDIQYF
. | TRBJ2-7 | TRBV5-1 | once | TGCGCCAGCAGCTTGGCCATAGGGGGCTCCTACGAGCAGTACTTC | CASSLAIGGSYEQYF
. | TRBJ2-5 | TRBV28 | . | TGTGCCAGCAGTCAACCCCTCTACTCGAGAAGCCAGTACTTC | CASSQPLYSRSQYF
. | TRBJ2-7 | TRBV18 | . | TGTGCCAGCTCCCATGATCCTAGCTCCTACGAGCAGTACTTC | CASSHDPSSYEQYF
. | TRBJ2-7 | TRBV19 | . | TGTGCCAGTACTAATTCCTACGAGCAGTACTTC | CASTNSYEQYF
. | TRBJ1-2 | TRBV7-2 | . | TGTGCCAGCAGTCTACCTCACTCGGTTGGCTACACCTTC | CASSLPHSVGYTF
. | TRBJ2-7 | TRBV27 | . | TGTGCCAGCAACCCTATCGGACAGACGTACGAGCAGTACTTC | CASNPIGQTYEQYF
. | TRBJ1-2 | TRBV27 | . | TGTGCCAGCAGCCAACTCTCGGGTTATGGCTACACCTTC | CASSQLSGYGYTF
. | TRBJ2-7 | TRBV28 | . | TGTGCCAGCAGTTCGGGAGTGCGGGACGAGCAGTCCTTC | CASSSGVRDEQSF
TRBD1 | TRBJ2-7 | TRBV20-1 | once | TGCAGTGCTAGAGGGACAGGGAACTCCGAGCAGTACTTC | CSARGTGNSEQYF
TRBD1 | TRBJ2-4 | TRBV13 | . | TGTGCCAGCAGCTACAGGGGCCAAAACATTCAGTACTTC | CASSYRGQNIQYF
. | TRBJ2-1 | TRBV29-1 | . | TGCAGCGGGGTCCTACTGGGCAATGAGCAGTTCTTC | CSGVLLGNEQFF
. | TRBJ2-1 | TRBV5-1 | . | TGCGCCAGCAGCTTGCTGAGCGATGAGCAGTTCTTC | CASSLLSDEQFF
. | TRBJ2-1 | TRBV5-1 | . | TGCGCCAGCAGCCCAAATCCCGGTGAGCAGTTCTTC | CASSPNPGEQFF